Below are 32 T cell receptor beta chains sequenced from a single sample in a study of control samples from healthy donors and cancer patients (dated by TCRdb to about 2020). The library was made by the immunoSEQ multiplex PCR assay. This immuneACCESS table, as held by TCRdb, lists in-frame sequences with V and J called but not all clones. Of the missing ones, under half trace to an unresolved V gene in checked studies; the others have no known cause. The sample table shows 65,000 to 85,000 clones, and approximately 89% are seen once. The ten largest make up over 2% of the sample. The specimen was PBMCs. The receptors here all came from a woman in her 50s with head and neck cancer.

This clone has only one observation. The CDR3 spells CASSYTSGGSTGDTQYF. The DNA of the CDR3 is TGTGCCAGCAGTTACACTAGCGGGGGGTCTACGGGGGATACGCAGTATTTT. J is TRBJ2-3 and V is TRBV6-2 or TRBV6-3; TRBD2 matches 12 bases. The CDR3 is 17 amino acids. J gave up 6 bases and V 2 bases, and 9 bases lay outside the gene matches. Per the germline V gene, CDR1 is MNHEY and CDR2 is SVGEGT.

The CDR3 region is CASRSNPPGLTGNEQFF. For the CDR3, the DNA is TGTGCCAGCAGGTCTAACCCCCCAGGACTAACAGGCAATGAGCAGTTCTTC. V is TRBV27 and J is TRBJ2-1; a possible D gene is TRBD2 (6 bases). Between the trimmed V and J ends, which lost 6 bases and 6 bases, there was a span of 24 bases. In germline, CDR1 is MNHEY, CDR2 SMNVEV (reference sequence). CDR3 length: 17 amino acids.

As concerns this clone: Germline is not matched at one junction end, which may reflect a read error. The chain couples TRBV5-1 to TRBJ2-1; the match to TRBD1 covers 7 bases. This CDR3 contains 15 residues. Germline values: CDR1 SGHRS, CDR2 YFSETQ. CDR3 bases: TGCGCCACCAGCTCCGGGACAGTCTCCTACAATGAGCAGTTCTTC. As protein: CATSSGTVSYNEQFF.

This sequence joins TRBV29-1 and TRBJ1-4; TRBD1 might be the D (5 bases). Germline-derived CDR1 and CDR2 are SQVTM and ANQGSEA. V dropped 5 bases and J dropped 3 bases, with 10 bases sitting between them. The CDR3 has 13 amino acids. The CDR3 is CSVLGDSNEKLFF. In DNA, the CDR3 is TGCAGCGTTTTAGGGGACTCTAATGAAAAACTGTTTTTT.

The CDR3 DNA reads as TGTGCCAGCAGTGAAGCCCCGACAGGGAACACCGGGGAGCTGTTTTTT. This sequence encodes CASSEAPTGNTGELFF. The genes are TRBV9 and TRBJ2-2, with a tentative D call TRBD1 (6 bases). CDR3 length: 16 amino acids. V lost 5 bases to trimming and J lost 1 base, with 15 bases between them. Germline assignment: CDR1 SGDLS and CDR2 YYNGEE. Supplemented by reference TRBV9 and TRBJ2-2, the full variable domain reads DSGVTQTPKHLITATGQRVTLRCSPRSGDLSVYWYQQSLDQGLQFLIQYYNGEERAKGNILERFSAQQFPDLHSELNLSSLELGDSALYFCASSEAPTGNTGELFFGEGSRLTVL.

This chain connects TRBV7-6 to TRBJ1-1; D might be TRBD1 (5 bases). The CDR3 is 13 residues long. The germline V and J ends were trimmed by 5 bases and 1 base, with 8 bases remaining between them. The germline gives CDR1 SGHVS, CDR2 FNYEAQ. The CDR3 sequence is CASSPRANTEAFF. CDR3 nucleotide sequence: TGTGCCAGCAGCCCCAGGGCGAACACTGAAGCTTTCTTT.

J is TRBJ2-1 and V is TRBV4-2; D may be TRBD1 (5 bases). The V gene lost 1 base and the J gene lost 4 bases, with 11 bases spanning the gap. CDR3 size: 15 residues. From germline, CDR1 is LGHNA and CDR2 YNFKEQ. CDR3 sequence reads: CASSQGTSTYNEQFF. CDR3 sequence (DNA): TGTGCCAGCAGCCAAGGGACATCAACTTACAATGAGCAGTTCTTC.

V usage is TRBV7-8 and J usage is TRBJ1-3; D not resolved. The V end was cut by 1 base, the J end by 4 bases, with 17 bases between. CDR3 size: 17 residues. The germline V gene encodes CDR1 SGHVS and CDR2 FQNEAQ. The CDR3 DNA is TGTGCCAGCAGCTTAGGGACGGGGAGGCAGTCAGGAAACACCATATATTTT. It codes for CASSLGTGRQSGNTIYF.

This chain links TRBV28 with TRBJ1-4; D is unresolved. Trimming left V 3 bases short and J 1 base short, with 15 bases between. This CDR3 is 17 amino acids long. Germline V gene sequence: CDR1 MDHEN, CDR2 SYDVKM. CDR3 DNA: TGTGCCAGCAGTTTTATTGGTTCAGCGGGAACTAATGAAAAACTGTTTTTT. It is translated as CASSFIGSAGTNEKLFF.

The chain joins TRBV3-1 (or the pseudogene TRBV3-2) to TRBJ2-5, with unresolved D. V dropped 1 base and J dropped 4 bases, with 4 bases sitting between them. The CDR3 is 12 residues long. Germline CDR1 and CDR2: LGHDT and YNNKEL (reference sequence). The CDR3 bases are TGTGCCAGCAGCCAAGCCATAGAGACCCAGTACTTC. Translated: CASSQAIETQYF.

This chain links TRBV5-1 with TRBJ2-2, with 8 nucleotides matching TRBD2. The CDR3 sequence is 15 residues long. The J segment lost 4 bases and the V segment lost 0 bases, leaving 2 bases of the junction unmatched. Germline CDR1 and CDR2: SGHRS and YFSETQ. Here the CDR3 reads CASSLVSGITGELFF. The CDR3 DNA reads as TGCGCCAGCAGCTTGGTTAGCGGGATCACCGGGGAGCTGTTTTTT.

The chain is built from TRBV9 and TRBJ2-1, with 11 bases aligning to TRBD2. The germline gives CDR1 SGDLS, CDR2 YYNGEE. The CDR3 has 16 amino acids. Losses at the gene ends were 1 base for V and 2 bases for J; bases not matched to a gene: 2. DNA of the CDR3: TGTGCCAGCAGCGTACTAGCGGGGGGTACCTACAATGAGCAGTTCTTC. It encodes CASSVLAGGTYNEQFF.

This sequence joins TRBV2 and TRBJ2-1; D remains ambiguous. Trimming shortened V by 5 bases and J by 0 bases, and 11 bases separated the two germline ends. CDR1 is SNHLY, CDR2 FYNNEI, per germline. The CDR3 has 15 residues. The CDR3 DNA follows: TGTGCCAGCAGTCCCATAGGAAACTCCTACAATGAGCAGTTCTTC. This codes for CASSPIGNSYNEQFF.

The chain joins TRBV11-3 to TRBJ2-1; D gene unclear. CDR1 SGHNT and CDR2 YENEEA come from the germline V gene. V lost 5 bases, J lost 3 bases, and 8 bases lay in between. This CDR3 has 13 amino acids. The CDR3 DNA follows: TGTGCCAGCAGCCGCGAAGGCTACAATGAGCAGTTCTTC. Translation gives CASSREGYNEQFF.

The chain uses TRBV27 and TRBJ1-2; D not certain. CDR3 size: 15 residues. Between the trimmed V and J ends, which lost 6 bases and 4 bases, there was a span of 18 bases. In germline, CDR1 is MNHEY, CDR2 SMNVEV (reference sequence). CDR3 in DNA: TGTGCCAGCAGAGGAGGTGGATGGGGTATCTATGGCTACACCTTC. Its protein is CASRGGGWGIYGYTF.

The CDR3 is CASSRQYNEQFF. Written as DNA, the CDR3 is TGTGCCAGCTCACGACAGTACAATGAGCAGTTCTTC. The V gene is TRBV18, the J gene TRBJ2-1; D is possibly TRBD1 (5 bases). CDR1 and CDR2 (germline): KGHSH, LQKENI. This CDR3 region has 12 residues. V lost 4 bases and J 4 bases, leaving 5 bases between the germline ends.

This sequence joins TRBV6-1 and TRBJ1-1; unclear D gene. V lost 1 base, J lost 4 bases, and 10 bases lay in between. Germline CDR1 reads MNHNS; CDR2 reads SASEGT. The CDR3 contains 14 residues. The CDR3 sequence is CASSEGVIGTEAFF. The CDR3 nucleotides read TGTGCCAGCAGTGAAGGTGTTATCGGCACTGAAGCTTTCTTT.

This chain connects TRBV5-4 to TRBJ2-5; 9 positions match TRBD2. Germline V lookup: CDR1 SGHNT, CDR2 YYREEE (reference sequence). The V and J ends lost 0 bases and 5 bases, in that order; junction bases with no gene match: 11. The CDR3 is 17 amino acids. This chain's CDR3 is CASSLAVAGGLSETQYF. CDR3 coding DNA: TGTGCCAGCAGCTTGGCCGTTGCGGGGGGGCTATCGGAGACCCAGTACTTC.

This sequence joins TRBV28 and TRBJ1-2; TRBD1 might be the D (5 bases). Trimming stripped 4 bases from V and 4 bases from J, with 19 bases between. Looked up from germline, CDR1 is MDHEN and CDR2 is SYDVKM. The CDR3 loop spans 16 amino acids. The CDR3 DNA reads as TGTGCCAGCAGTTCGGGGGTAGTGACGAAGGGCTATGGCTACACCTTC. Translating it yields CASSSGVVTKGYGYTF.

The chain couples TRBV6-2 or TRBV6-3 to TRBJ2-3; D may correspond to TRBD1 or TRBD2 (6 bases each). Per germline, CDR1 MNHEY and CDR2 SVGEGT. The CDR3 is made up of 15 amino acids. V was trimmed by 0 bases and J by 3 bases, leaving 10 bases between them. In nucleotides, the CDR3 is TGTGCCAGCAGTTACTCCGGGGGCGCGACAGATACGCAGTATTTT. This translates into CASSYSGGATDTQYF.

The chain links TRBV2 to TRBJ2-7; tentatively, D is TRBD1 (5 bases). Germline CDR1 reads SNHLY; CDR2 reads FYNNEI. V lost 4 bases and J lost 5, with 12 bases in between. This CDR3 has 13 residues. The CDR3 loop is CASSVRQGNEQYF. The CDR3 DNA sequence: TGTGCCAGCAGTGTGAGGCAGGGAAACGAGCAGTACTTC.

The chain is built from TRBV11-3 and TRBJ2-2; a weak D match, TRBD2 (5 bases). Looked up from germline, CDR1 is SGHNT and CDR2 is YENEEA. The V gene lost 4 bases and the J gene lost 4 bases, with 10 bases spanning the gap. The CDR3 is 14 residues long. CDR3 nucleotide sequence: TGTGCCAGCAGCTCTGGACTGGTCACCGGGGAGCTGTTTTTT. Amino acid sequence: CASSSGLVTGELFF.

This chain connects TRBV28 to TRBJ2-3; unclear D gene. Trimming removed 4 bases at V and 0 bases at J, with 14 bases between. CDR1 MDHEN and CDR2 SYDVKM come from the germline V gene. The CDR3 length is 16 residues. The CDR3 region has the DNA TGTGCCAGCAGTTCTGCGGTGCGGTCTAGCACAGATACGCAGTATTTT. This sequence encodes CASSSAVRSSTDTQYF.

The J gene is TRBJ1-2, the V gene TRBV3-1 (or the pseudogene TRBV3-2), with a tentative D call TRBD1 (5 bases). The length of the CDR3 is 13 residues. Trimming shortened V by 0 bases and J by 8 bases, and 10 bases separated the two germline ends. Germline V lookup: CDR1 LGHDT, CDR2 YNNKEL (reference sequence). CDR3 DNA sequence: TGTGCCAGCAGCCAAGATCTGGGGGTCGGCTACACCTTC. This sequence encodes CASSQDLGVGYTF.

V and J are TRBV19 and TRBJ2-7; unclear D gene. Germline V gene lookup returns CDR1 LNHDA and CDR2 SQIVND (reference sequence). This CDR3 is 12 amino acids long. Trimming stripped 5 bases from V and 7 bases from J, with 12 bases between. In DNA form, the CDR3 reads TGTGCCAGTAGTGGGATCCTTAATGAGCAGTACTTC. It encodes CASSGILNEQYF.

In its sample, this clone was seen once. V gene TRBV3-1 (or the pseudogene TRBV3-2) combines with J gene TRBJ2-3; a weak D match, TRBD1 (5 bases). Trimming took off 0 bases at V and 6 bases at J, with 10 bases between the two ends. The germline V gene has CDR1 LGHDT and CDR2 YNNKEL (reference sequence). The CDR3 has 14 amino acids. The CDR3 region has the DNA TGTGCCAGCAGCCAAGATTTTAAGGGGGATACGCAGTATTTT. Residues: CASSQDFKGDTQYF.

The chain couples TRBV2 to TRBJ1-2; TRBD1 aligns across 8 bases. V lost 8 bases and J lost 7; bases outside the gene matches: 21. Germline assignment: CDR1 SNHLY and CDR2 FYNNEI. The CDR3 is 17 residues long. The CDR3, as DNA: TGTGCCAGCCAACTATCCAGGACAGGGATGGGATTAGGTGGCTACACCTTC. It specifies CASQLSRTGMGLGGYTF.

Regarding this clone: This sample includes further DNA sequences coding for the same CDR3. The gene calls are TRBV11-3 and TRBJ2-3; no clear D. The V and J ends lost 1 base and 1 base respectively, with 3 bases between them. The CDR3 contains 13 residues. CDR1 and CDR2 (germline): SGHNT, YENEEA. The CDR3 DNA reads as TGTGCCAGCAGCTTAGGGGGCACAGATACGCAGTATTTT. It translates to CASSLGGTDTQYF.

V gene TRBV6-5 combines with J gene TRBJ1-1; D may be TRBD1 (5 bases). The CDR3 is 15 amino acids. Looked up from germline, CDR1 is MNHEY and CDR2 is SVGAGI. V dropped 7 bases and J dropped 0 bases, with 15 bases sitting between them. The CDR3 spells CASIGAGLMNTEAFF. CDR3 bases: TGTGCCAGCATAGGGGCAGGCCTGATGAACACTGAAGCTTTCTTT.

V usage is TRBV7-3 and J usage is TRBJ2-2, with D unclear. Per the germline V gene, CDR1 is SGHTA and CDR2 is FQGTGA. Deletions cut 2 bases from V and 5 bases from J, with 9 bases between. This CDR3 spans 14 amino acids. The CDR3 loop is CASSLFGGTGELFF. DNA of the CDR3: TGTGCCAGCAGCTTATTTGGCGGAACCGGGGAGCTGTTTTTT.

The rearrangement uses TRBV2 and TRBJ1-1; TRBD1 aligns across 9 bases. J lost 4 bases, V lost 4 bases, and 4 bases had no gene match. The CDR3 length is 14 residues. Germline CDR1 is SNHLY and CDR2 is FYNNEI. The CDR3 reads CASSGWTGVTEAFF. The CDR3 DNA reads TGTGCCAGCAGTGGTTGGACAGGGGTCACTGAAGCTTTCTTT.

The CDR3 bases are TGTGCCAGCAGATGGGCGGGGAGTGGCGGCTACACCTTC. This codes for CASRWAGSGGYTF. This chain links TRBV11-2 with TRBJ1-2; D not certain. The germline CDR1 and CDR2 sequences are SGHAT and FQNNGV. The length of the CDR3 is 13 residues. Trimming shortened V by 6 bases and J by 8 bases, and 16 bases separated the two germline ends. Full variable domain (outside the CDR3, taken from reference TRBV11-2 and TRBJ1-2): EAGVAQSPRYKIIEKRQSVAFWCNPISGHATLYWYQQILGQGPKLLIQFQNNGVVDDSQLPKDRFSAERLKGVDSTLKIQPAKLEDSAVYLCASRWAGSGGYTFGSGTRLTVV.